This entry features one T cell receptor beta chain sequence. This table comes from immunoSEQ multiplex PCR, and its TCRdb copy is limited to in-frame clones, with some not included. The sample has a few thousand clones; approximately 24% are singletons. The data stem from a study of T cells in localized non-small cell lung cancer. Germline CDR1 and CDR2: MGHRA and YSYEKL. The CDR3 contains 15 residues. V lost 4 bases to trimming and J lost 8 bases; unmatched junction nucleotides: 9. The material was normal lung tissue next to the tumor, obtained before any cancer treatment. V is TRBV4-1 and J is TRBJ1-4; 8 nucleotides line up with TRBD1. The sequence came from a male donor older than 55 with stage I lung adenocarcinoma. Written as DNA, the CDR3 is TGCGCCAGCAGCCCGGGGCAGGGGGCGGAGGAAAAACTGTTTTTT. Its translation: CASSPGQGAEEKLFF.